This T cell receptor beta chain was observed in a study of molecular identifiers for immune sequencing clone quantification (dated by TCRdb to 2016 to 2019). About the full investigation: For a replicate experiment, the RNA from either about 20,000 or 100,000 naive CD8 T cells was divided into five aliquots, and four of those aliquots went on to sequencing. CD8 T cells were used in a methods study to benchmark molecular-identifier clustering-based TCR repertoire sequencing (MIDCIRS) and TCR RNA copy counting. General conclusions and limits of the study: When barcode sub-clustering was omitted, TCR diversity was inflated by chimeric consensus sequences, with chimeras reaching as high as 47%. Spiked-in Jurkat TCR RNA equal to a single cell's worth was reported to be detectable even within 1,100,000 naive CD8 T cells. Highly expanded clone sizes could be underestimated if identical TCR molecules share a barcode. Naive libraries contained spiked-in Jurkat TCR RNA (10 copies' worth), which is not part of the donor repertoire. Modeling gave 3 to 3.5 recovered TCR RNA copies per cell versus 9.5 to 10 by digital PCR, implying around 31% capture efficiency. In CMV-specific effector cells, clones with more than 20 RNA copies contained over 99% of molecules, whereas in naive cells such clones contained under 1% of molecules.

As to this clonotype: It has no known antigen specificity. There are no base qualities to consult, and no much larger clone falls within one base.

From cysteine to phenylalanine, the CDR3 is 15 amino acids long. CDR3 DNA is the only sequence kept; it has 45 bases, read in frame from the first base. After removal of 5 bases from V and 6 bases from J, the junction retains 10 bases not matched to a gene. The germline V gene (reference sequence) sets CDR1 to MNHEY and CDR2 to SMNVEV. Naive CD8 T cell libraries were made from around 20,000 to 1,000,000 sorted cells using 10%, 30% or 50% of purified RNA. Naive CD8 T cells, defined as CD8+CD4-CCR7+CD45RA+, were FACS-sorted into RLT Plus buffer on a BD FACSAria II. Ten to eleven TCR copies' worth of Jurkat RNA were spiked into roughly 20,000-1,000,000 naive CD8 T cell samples to test detection sensitivity. CD8 T cells were enriched with RosetteSep CD8+ T Cell Enrichment Cocktail and Ficoll-Paque, followed by ACK red cell lysis. Libraries came from PCR. These reads were obtained on an Illumina HiSeq 4000. Preparation of bulk TCR libraries followed a previously described approach, with the TCR primers listed in Table S5. Purification of total RNA was performed with the Qiagen AllPrep DNA/RNA kit. Before any analysis, reads coming from multiple sequencing runs of the same library were combined into one pool. Under the source paper's analysis protocol: Reads were retained only if an exact TCR constant sequence was present, and the retained reads were trimmed to 150 nt and grouped according to their 12-nt molecular barcodes. Reads in each barcode group were sub-clustered using a 15% Levenshtein threshold, and a quality-weighted consensus sequence was built for each RNA molecule. Non-functional sequences were discarded, and so were lower-count sequences lying one edit away from another sequence. Barcode sub-clusters with fewer than 20% of the maximum read count were removed, based on fitting two negative binomial distributions. TCRdb took the public reads, trimmed them with fastp at Q25, ran MiXCR for clone calling and kept in-frame beta chains. Rows matching on CDR3 protein sequence are summarized as one entry with the most common DNA and genes. None of the V and J calls come from the authors' own analysis; TCRdb made them. A total of 100,000 or so distinct CDR3 sequences appear in this sample, roughly a fifth of them only once. 0.8% to 1.2% of the sample is held by the ten biggest clonotypes.

Sequencing was done on a sample of naive CD8+ T cells from blood, with Jurkat cell RNA spiked in. This specimen's cell subset or site label, per the study, means: FACS-sorted CD8+CD4-CCR7+CD45RA+ naive T cells. The receptor comes from a human donor in good health. Some libraries in this study had Jurkat cell RNA spiked in. This chain is built from TRBV27 and TRBJ2-7; a stretch of 10 junction bases matches TRBD1. The DNA is TGTGCCAGCAGTCCCGCCCGGACAGGGGGGCTCGAGCAGTACTTC. Its product reads: CASSPARTGGLEQYF.